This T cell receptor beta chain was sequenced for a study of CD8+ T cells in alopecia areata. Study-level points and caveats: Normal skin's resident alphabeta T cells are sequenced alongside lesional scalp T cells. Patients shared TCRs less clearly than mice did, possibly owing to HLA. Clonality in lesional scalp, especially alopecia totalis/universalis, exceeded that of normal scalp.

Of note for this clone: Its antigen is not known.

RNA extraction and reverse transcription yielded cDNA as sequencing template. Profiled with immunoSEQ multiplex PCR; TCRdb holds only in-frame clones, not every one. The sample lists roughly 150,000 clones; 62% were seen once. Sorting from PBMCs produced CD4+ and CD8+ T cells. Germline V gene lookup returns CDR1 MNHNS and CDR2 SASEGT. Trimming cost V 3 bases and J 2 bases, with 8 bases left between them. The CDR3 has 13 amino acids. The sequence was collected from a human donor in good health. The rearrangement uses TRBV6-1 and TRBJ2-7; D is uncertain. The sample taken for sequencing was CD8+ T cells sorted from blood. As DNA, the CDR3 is TGTGCCAGCAGTGATAGCTTAACCTACGAGCAGTACTTC. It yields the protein CASSDSLTYEQYF.